Reported below is one T cell receptor (beta chain). This sample is drawn from a study of blood T cell repertoires in COVID-19. Study-level information: PBMCs, B-cell-depleted T cells, or T cells were the source of the cDNA or gDNA that made up the material.

Original data processing: Researchers report that nucleated cell counts were estimated from reference gene primer amplification. Repertoires were generated with immunoSEQ multiplex PCR, while TCRdb's copy carries only in-frame clones and drops some. The V and J calls and clone size were taken over from that table, and D and trimming were inferred from the DNA. The table includes fewer than 250,000 clones, approximately 82% detected once. V was clipped by 3 bases and J by 3 bases, with 12 bases between them. Per germline, CDR1 SGHAT and CDR2 FQNNGV. The CDR3 has 16 residues. The chain joins TRBV11-2 to TRBJ2-6, with D perhaps TRBD1 (6 bases). The sample taken for sequencing was peripheral blood. The TCR sequence derives from a woman aged 35 to 49 with acute or convalescent COVID-19. DNA of the CDR3: TGTGCCAGCAGCTTCTACAGGGAGTATGGGGCCAACGTCCTGACTTTC. Protein: CASSFYREYGANVLTF.